The source of this T cell receptor (beta chain) is a study of early T cells in non-severe SARS-CoV-2 infection. Overall study context: The chains were unpaired, and the sequenced material was bulk RNA from unsorted whole blood.

TCRdb fed the 5' RACE reads into MiXCR, producing one record per CDR3 protein. Of about 26,000 distinct CDR3 sequences in the sample, less than 4.5% were seen once. General study results and limits: Matching against VDJdb likely underestimated virus-specific expansions, favoring anti-spike CD8.

This clonotype was seen ten or more times. Its antigen is undetermined. Per the germline V gene, CDR1 is SGHDN and CDR2 is FVKESK. The CDR3 totals 14 residues. V was pared by 6 bases and J by 0 bases, with 9 bases between. The TCR comes from an adult who was a healthcare worker with PCR-confirmed SARS-CoV-2 infection or an uninfected control (not recorded which). Sequencing input: whole blood. The chain employs TRBV14 and TRBJ2-1, with D perhaps TRBD2 (6 bases). The CDR3 DNA sequence: TGTGCCAGCAGGGCGGGGCCCTCCTACAATGAGCAGTTCTTC. Protein: CASRAGPSYNEQFF.